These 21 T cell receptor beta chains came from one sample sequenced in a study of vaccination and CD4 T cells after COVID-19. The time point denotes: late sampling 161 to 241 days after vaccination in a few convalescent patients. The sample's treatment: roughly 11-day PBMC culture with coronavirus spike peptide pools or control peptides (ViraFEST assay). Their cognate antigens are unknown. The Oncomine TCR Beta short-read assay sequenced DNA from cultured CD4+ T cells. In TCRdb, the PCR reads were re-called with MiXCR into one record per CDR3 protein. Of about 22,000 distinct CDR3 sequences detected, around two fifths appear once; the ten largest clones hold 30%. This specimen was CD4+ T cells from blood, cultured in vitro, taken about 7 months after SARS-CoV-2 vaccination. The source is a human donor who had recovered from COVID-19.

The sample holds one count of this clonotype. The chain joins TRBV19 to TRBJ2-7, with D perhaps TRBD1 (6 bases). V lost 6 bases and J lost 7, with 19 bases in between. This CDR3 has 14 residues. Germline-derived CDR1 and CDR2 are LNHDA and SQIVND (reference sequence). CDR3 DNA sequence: TGTGCCAGTAGCCGGACAGCCTTTCTACGAGAGCAGTACTTC. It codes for CASSRTAFLREQYF.

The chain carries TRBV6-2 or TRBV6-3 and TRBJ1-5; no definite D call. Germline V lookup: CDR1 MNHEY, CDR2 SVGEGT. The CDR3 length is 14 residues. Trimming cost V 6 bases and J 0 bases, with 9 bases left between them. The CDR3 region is CASSRSTSNQPQHF. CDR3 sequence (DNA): TGTGCCAGCAGCCGATCGACTAGCAATCAGCCCCAGCATTTT.

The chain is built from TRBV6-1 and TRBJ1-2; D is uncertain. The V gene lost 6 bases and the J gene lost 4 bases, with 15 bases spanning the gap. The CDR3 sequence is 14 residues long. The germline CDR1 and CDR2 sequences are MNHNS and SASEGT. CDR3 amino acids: CASSEGNGVYGYTF. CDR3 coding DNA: TGTGCCAGCAGCGAGGGCAATGGAGTCTATGGCTACACCTTC.

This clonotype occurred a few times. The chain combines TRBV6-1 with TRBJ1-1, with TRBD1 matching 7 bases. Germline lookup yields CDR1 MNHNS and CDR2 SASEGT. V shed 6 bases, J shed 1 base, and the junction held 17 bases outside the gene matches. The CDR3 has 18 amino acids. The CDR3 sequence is CASSHRQDSGQKNTEAFF. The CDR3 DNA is TGTGCCAGCAGCCACAGACAAGACTCGGGACAGAAGAACACTGAAGCTTTCTTT.

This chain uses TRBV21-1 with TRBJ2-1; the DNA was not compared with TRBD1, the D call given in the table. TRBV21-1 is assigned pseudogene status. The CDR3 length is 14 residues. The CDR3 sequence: CASSKTGGPHEQFF. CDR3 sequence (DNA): TGTGCCAGCAGCAAGACGGGGGGGCCCCATGAGCAGTTCTTC.

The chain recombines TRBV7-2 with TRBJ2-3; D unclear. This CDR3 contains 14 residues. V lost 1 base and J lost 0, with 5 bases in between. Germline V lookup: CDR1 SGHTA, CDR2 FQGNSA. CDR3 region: CASSLVISTDTQYF. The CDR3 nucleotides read TGTGCCAGCAGCTTAGTAATCAGCACAGATACGCAGTATTTT.

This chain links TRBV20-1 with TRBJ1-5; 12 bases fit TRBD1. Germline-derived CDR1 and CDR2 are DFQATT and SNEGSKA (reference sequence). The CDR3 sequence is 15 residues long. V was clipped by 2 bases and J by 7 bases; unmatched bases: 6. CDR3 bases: TGCAGTGCTAGATACGGGACAGGGGGCTTCCAGCCCCAGCATTTT. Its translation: CSARYGTGGFQPQHF.

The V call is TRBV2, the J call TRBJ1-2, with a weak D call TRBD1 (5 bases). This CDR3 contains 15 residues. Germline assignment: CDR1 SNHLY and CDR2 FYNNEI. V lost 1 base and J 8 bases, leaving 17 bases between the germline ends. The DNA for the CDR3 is TGTGCCAGCAGTGAAGTAGGGGCCTCCTCCCTCGGCTACACCTTC. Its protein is CASSEVGASSLGYTF. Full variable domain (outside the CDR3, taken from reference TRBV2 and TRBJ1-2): EPEVTQTPSHQVTQMGQEVILRCVPISNHLYFYWYRQILGQKVEFLVSFYNNEISEKSEIFDDQFSVERPDGSNFTLKIRSTKLEDSAMYFCASSEVGASSLGYTFGSGTRLTVV.

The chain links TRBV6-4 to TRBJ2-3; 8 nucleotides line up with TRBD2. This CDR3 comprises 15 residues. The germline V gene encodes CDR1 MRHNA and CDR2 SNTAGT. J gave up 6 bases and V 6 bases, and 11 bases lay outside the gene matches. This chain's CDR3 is CASSRSGGPMDTQYF. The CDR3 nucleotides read TGTGCCAGCAGCCGAAGCGGGGGACCGATGGATACGCAGTATTTT.

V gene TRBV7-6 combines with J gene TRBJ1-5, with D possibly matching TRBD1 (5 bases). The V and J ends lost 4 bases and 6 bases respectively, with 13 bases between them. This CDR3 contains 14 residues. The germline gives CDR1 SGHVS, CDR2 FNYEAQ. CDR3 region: CASSSTWTPQPQHF. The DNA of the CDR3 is TGTGCCAGCAGCTCCACCTGGACACCTCAGCCCCAGCATTTT.

The CDR3 is CSARDYKGGGDEQYF. Written as DNA, the CDR3 is TGCAGTGCTAGAGATTACAAAGGGGGCGGCGACGAGCAGTACTTC. The chain employs TRBV20-1 and TRBJ2-7; TRBD1 agrees at 7 bases. This CDR3 has 15 amino acids. Germline-derived CDR1 and CDR2 are DFQATT and SNEGSKA (reference sequence). The J segment lost 5 bases and the V segment lost 0 bases, leaving 10 bases of the junction unmatched.

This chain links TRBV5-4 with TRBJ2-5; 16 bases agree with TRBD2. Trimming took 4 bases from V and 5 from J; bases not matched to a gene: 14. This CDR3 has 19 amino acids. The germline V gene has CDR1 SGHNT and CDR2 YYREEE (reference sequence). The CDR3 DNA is TGTGCCAGCAGCCATCCGGGACTAGCGGGGGGGCCCGGGTTTGAGACCCAGTACTTC. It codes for CASSHPGLAGGPGFETQYF.

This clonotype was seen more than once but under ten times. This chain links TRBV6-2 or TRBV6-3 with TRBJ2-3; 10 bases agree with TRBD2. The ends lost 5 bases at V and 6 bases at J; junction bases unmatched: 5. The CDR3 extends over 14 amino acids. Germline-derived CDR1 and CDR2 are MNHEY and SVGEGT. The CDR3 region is CASSQLAGYDTQYF. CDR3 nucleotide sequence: TGTGCCAGCAGTCAACTAGCGGGGTATGATACGCAGTATTTT.

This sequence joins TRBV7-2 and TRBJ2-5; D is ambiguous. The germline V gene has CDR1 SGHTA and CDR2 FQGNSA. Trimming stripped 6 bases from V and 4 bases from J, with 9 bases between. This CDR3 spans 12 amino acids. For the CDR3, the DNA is TGTGCCAGCAGGGAATCCGGAGAGACCCAGTACTTC. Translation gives CASRESGETQYF.

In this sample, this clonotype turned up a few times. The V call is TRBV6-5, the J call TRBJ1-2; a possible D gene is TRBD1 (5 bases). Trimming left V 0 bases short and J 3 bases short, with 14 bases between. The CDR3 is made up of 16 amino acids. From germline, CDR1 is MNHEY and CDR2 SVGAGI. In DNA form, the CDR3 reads TGTGCCAGCAGTTACTCGGGCAAAGTGGGGGACTATGGCTACACCTTC. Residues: CASSYSGKVGDYGYTF.

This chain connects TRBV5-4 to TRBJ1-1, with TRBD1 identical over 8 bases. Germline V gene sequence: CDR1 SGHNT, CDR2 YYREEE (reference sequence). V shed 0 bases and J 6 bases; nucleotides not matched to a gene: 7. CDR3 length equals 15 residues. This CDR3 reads CASSLGRGLVAEAFF. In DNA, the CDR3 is TGTGCCAGCAGCTTGGGCAGGGGGCTTGTTGCTGAAGCTTTCTTT.

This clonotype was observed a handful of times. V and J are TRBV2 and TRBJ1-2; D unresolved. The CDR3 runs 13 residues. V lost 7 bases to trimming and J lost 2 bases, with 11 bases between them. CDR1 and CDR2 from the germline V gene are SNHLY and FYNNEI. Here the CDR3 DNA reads TGTGCCAGCACCCTAGACGGAAACTATGGCTACACCTTC. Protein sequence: CASTLDGNYGYTF.

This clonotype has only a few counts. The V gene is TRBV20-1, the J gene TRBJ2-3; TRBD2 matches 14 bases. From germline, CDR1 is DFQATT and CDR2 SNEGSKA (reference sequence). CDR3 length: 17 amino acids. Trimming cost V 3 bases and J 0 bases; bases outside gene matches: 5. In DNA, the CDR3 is TGCAGTGCTAGGGGACTAGCGGGGGCACTCAGCACAGATACGCAGTATTTT. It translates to CSARGLAGALSTDTQYF.

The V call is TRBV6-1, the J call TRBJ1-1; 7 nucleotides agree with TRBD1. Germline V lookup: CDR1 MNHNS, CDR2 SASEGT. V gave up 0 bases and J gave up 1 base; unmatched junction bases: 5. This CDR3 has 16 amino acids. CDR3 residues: CASSEAPRTGNTEAFF. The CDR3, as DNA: TGTGCCAGCAGTGAAGCCCCAAGGACAGGGAACACTGAAGCTTTCTTT.

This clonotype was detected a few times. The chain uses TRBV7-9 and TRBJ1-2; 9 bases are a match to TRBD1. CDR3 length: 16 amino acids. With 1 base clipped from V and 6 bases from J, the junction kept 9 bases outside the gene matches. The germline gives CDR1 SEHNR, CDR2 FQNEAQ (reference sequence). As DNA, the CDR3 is TGTGCCAGCAGCTTAGGGGACAGGGAGTACGGGAATGGCTACACCTTC. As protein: CASSLGDREYGNGYTF.

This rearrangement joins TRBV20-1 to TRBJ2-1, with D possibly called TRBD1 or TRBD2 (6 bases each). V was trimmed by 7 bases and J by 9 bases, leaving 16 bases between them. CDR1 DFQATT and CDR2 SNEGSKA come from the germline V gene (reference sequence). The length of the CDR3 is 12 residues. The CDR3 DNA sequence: TGCAGTGGGGGGCGGGATGGAGGTGAGCAGTTCTTC. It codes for CSGGRDGGEQFF.